This T cell receptor beta chain was sequenced in a study of glioma-infiltrating T cells. CDR1 is SQVTM and CDR2 is ANQGSEA in the germline V gene. V lost 7 bases to trimming and J lost 8 bases, with 21 bases between them. There are 14 residues in the CDR3. General observations from the study: Non-neoplastic patients had below-expected tissue-blood divergence, while all gliomas exceeded expectation.

TCR alpha and beta CDR3 regions were amplified from RNA using iRepertoire nested multiplex PCR. For one-step reverse transcription and amplification, 100-400 ng of tissue mRNA or PBMC total RNA was used. TCRdb re-called the multiplex PCR reads with MiXCR, one entry per CDR3 protein. The table has 44,000 or so distinct CDR3 sequences, about 20% seen once; the top ten hold roughly 6.8%. In its sample, this clonotype was seen many times. Its antigen is unknown. The genes are TRBV29-1 and TRBJ2-1; D might be TRBD1 (5 bases). Sequences were obtained from glioma tissue, nonneoplastic brain tissue, or PBMCs (not recorded which). This receptor was identified in a human donor with low-grade glioma or glioblastoma, undergoing nonglioma brain surgery, or in good health (not recorded which). CDR3 sequence: CSAQVGPGVDEQFF. CDR3 nucleotides: TGCAGCGCCCAAGTGGGGCCTGGAGTAGATGAGCAGTTCTTC.